This T cell receptor (beta chain) was recovered during a study of beta chain features in type 1 diabetes. Study background: The patients were much like the healthy donors in age, gender and cell yields. Study conclusions and caveats: It was not settled here whether HLA type affects TCRB rearrangement. Moderate but significant shortening of TCRB CDR3s was recorded in all four CD4+ subsets from Type 1 diabetes patients.

Germline V gene sequence: CDR1 LNHDA, CDR2 SQIVND (reference sequence). After removal of 8 bases from V and 2 bases from J, the junction contained 6 bases not matched to a gene. This CDR3 contains 14 residues. This clone was recorded a few times. Its antigen is unknown. The sequenced template was cDNA made from the entire isolated RNA. Some clones are missing from TCRdb's copy, which holds only in-frame ones; the method was immunoSEQ multiplex PCR. The data contain around 300,000 clones, more than 9.5% of them singletons. The chain joins TRBV19 to TRBJ2-1; 7 bases align to TRBD2. The sequence came from a woman under 40 in good health. Material for sequencing was naive CD4+ T cells from blood. CDR3 residues: CASSLARTYNEQFF. CDR3 in DNA: TGTGCCAGTTCACTAGCGCGAACCTACAATGAGCAGTTCTTC.